The 15 T cell receptor beta chains below come from one sample, sequenced in a study of CD8+ T cells in alopecia areata. In each case, RNA was isolated and then reverse transcribed into cDNA as the sequencing template. This table comes from immunoSEQ multiplex PCR, and its TCRdb copy is limited to in-frame clones, with some not included. There are approximately 5,400 clones in the sample; approximately 74% occur only once, and 9% to 15% lies in the top ten. Indicated treatment: oral pan-JAK inhibitor, 5-10 mg twice daily. The study team obtained lesional scalp punch biopsies and peripheral blood from alopecia areata patients. Sequenced here: skin, sampled at week 24, from a patient treated with tofacitinib. The source is a human donor with alopecia areata.

A single count supports this clone. V gene TRBV5-4 combines with J gene TRBJ2-3, with 7 bases identical to TRBD2. The CDR3 consists of 14 residues. Trimming removed 5 bases from V and 1 base from J; junction bases left unmatched: 4. Germline V gene lookup returns CDR1 SGHNT and CDR2 YYREEE (reference sequence). The CDR3 sequence: CASSPRGGTDTQYF. The CDR3 bases are TGTGCCAGCAGTCCTCGGGGGGGCACAGATACGCAGTATTTT.

V usage is TRBV7-2 and J usage is TRBJ1-6, with D perhaps TRBD1 (6 bases). The V gene lost 5 bases and the J gene lost 7 bases, with 18 bases spanning the gap. This CDR3 contains 16 residues. The germline gives CDR1 SGHTA, CDR2 FQGNSA. In DNA form, the CDR3 reads TGTGCCAGCAGCCCCCAATCTCGTGGGGGCAATTCACCCCTCCACTTT. Protein product: CASSPQSRGGNSPLHF.

The chain employs TRBV2 and TRBJ2-3; 9 bases line up with TRBD1. From germline, CDR1 is SNHLY and CDR2 FYNNEI. The V gene end was trimmed by 5 bases and the J gene end by 3 bases; junction bases not matched to a gene: 6. The CDR3 covers 15 residues. The CDR3 bases are TGTGCCAGCAGTTATCTGGACAGGGGAACAGATACGCAGTATTTT. Translating gives CASSYLDRGTDTQYF.

V and J are TRBV2 and TRBJ2-2, with no clear D. Trimming took 1 base from V and 3 from J, leaving 3 bases between them. Germline CDR1 SNHLY, CDR2 FYNNEI. CDR3 size: 13 residues. The CDR3 DNA reads TGTGCCAGCAGTGAAGGGTACACCGGGGAGCTGTTTTTT. Its translation: CASSEGYTGELFF.

The chain recombines TRBV7-3 with TRBJ2-1; D perhaps matches TRBD1 (8 bases). Germline lookup yields CDR1 SGHTA and CDR2 FQGTGA. CDR3 size: 17 residues. Trimming left V 1 base short and J 4 bases short, with 17 bases between. CDR3 amino acids: CASSLRGGQAKYNEQFF. CDR3 sequence (DNA): TGTGCCAGCAGCTTAAGGGGGGGACAGGCCAAATACAATGAGCAGTTCTTC.

This clone was counted between two and nine times. The CDR3 DNA reads as TGTGCCAGCAGTTACTCCAGACTAGCCCACGAGCAGTACTTC. Translation: CASSYSRLAHEQYF. This chain joins TRBV6-5 and TRBJ2-7; 7 bases align to TRBD2. In germline, CDR1 is MNHEY, CDR2 SVGAGI. The CDR3 spans 14 residues. V lost 0 bases to trimming and J lost 5 bases; unmatched junction nucleotides: 4.

This sequence joins TRBV12-5 and TRBJ2-7; D perhaps matches TRBD2 (5 bases). The germline V gene has CDR1 LGHNT and CDR2 FRNRAP. The CDR3 covers 12 residues. Trimming shortened V by 7 bases and J by 3 bases, and 10 bases separated the two germline ends. The CDR3 DNA sequence: TGTGCTAGTGCCGCGGGCCTCTACGAGCAGTACTTC. Translated: CASAAGLYEQYF.

Note on this clone: Other DNA sequences in the sample encode the same CDR3. V and J are TRBV11-2 and TRBJ1-1; tentatively, D is TRBD1 (6 bases). The V gene lost 0 bases and the J gene lost 4 bases, with 15 bases spanning the gap. This CDR3 has 16 residues. Germline CDR1 and CDR2: SGHAT and FQNNGV. The CDR3 protein is CASSLDLVGGATEAFF. The CDR3 DNA sequence: TGTGCCAGCAGCTTAGATCTCGTAGGGGGGGCCACTGAAGCTTTCTTT.

The chain couples TRBV12-5 to TRBJ1-2; TRBD1 agrees at 7 bases. The CDR3 contains 14 residues. Germline V CDR1 and CDR2: LGHNT, FRNRAP. The junction had 9 bases not matched to a gene; V was cut back by 7 bases and J by 4 bases. CDR3 sequence: CASAPTGNLYGYTF. Here the CDR3 DNA reads TGTGCTAGTGCCCCGACAGGGAACCTCTATGGCTACACCTTC. The whole variable domain, remainder taken from reference TRBV12-5 and TRBJ1-2, is DARVTQTPRHKVTEMGQEVTMRCQPILGHNTVFWYRQTMMQGLELLAYFRNRAPLDDSGMPKDRFSAEMPDATLATLKIQPSEPRDSAVYFCASAPTGNLYGYTFGSGTRLTVV.

This clone was counted only a few times. The chain is built from TRBV6-5 and TRBJ2-6; D is ambiguous. CDR3 length: 14 amino acids. Trimming shortened V by 7 bases and J by 3 bases, and 10 bases separated the two germline ends. Germline V lookup: CDR1 MNHEY, CDR2 SVGAGI. CDR3 residues: CASMGSGGANVLTF. The CDR3 bases are TGTGCCAGCATGGGATCGGGTGGGGCCAACGTCCTGACTTTC.

V gene TRBV9 combines with J gene TRBJ1-3; D gene uncertain. CDR3 length: 13 residues. The V gene lost 4 bases and the J gene lost 2 bases, with 7 bases spanning the gap. Germline CDR1 is SGDLS and CDR2 is YYNGEE. In DNA, the CDR3 is TGTGCCAGCAGCCCTCGGGCTGGAAACACCATATATTTT. This codes for CASSPRAGNTIYF.

This chain links TRBV29-1 with TRBJ2-7; D gene ambiguous. The CDR3 is made up of 9 amino acids. Germline values: CDR1 SQVTM, CDR2 ANQGSEA. CDR3 sequence: CRGTYEQYF. Here the CDR3 DNA reads TGCAGGGGGACCTACGAGCAGTACTTC.

In this sample, this clone turned up once. The J gene is TRBJ1-2, the V gene TRBV4-2; weak D call: TRBD1 (6 bases). The CDR3 is 14 amino acids. The V end was cut by 3 bases, the J end by 2 bases, with 10 bases between. In germline, CDR1 is LGHNA, CDR2 YNFKEQ. Here the CDR3 reads CASSHDRINYGYTF. The CDR3 DNA reads as TGTGCCAGCAGCCACGACAGGATAAACTATGGCTACACCTTC.

This clone was observed a few times. The chain employs TRBV5-1 and TRBJ1-4; 9 bases fit TRBD1. Germline CDR1 is SGHRS and CDR2 is YFSETQ. Unmatched junction bases numbered 3, after V lost 1 base and J lost 8 bases. The CDR3 runs 14 residues. The DNA for the CDR3 is TGCGCCAGCAGCTTGCGGACAGGGGAAGAAAAACTGTTTTTT. Translated, it gives CASSLRTGEEKLFF. Complete variable domain (other parts from reference TRBV5-1 and TRBJ1-4): KAGVTQTPRYLIKTRGQQVTLSCSPISGHRSVSWYQQTPGQGLQFLFEYFSETQRNKGNFPGRFSGRQFSNSRSEMNVSTLELGDSALYLCASSLRTGEEKLFFGSGTQLSVL.

The chain recombines TRBV4-2 with TRBJ2-5, with 8 bases aligning to TRBD1. The end of the DNA is better explained by TRBJ2-7, so the J call may be wrong. From germline, CDR1 is LGHNA and CDR2 YNFKEQ. The CDR3 consists of 16 residues. This CDR3 is CASSQDLTGGRNEQYF. The CDR3 DNA follows: TGTGCCAGCAGCCAAGATCTCACAGGGGGTAGGAACGAGCAGTACTTC.